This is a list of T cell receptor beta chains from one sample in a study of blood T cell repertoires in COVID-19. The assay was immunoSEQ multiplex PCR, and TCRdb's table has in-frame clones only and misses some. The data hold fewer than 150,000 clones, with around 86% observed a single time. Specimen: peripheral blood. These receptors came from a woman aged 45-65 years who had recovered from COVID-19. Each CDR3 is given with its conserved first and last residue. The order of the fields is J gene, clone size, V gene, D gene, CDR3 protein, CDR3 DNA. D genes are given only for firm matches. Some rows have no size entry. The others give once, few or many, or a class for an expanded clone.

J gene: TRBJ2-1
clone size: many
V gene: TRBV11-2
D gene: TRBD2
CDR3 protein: CASSLDAVLAGYNEQFF
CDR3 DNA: TGTGCCAGCAGCTTAGATGCAGTGCTAGCGGGCTACAATGAGCAGTTCTTC

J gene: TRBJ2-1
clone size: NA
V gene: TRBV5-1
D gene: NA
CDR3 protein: CASSRVGGGGYYNEQFF
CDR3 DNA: TGCGCCAGCAGCCGGGTGGGCGGAGGCGGGTATTACAATGAGCAGTTCTTC

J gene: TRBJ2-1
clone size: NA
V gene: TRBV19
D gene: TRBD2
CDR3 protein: CASSIGLTSGRSYNEQFF
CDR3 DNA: TGTGCCAGTAGTATAGGTTTGACTAGCGGGAGATCCTACAATGAGCAGTTCTTC

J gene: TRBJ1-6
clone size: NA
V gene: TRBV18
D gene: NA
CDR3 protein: CASSMRQQGNNSPLHF
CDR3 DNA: TGTGCCAGCTCAATGCGACAGCAGGGCAATAATTCACCCCTCCACTTT

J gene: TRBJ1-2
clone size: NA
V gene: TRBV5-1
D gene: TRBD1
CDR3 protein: CASSLATGKSYGYTF
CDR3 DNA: TGCGCCAGCAGCTTGGCGACAGGGAAATCCTATGGCTACACCTTC

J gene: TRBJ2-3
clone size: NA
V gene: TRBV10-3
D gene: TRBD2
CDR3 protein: CAISDPGRGRDPQYF
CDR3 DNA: TGTGCCATCAGTGATCCAGGGAGGGGAAGGGATCCGCAGTATTTT

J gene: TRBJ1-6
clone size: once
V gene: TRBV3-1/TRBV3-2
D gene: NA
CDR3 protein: CASSQTGNSPLHF
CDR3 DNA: TGTGCCAGCAGCCAAACAGGGAATTCACCCCTCCACTTT

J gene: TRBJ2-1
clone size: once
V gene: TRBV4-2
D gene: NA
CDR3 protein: CASSQDRGGSPTGRFF
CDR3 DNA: TGTGCCAGCAGCCAAGATCGTGGGGGGAGCCCCACGGGTCGTTTCTTC

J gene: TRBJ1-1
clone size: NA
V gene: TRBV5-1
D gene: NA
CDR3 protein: CASSPQGNTEAFF
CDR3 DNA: TGCGCCAGCAGCCCCCAGGGTAACACTGAAGCTTTCTTT

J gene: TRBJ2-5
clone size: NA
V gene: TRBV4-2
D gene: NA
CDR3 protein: CASSPDIRGAVQETQYF
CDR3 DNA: TGTGCCAGCAGCCCAGATATCCGGGGGGCCGTTCAAGAGACCCAGTACTTC

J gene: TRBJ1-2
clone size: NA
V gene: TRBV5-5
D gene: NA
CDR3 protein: CASSTQANRALGYTF
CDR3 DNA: TGTGCCAGCAGCACACAGGCGAACAGGGCTTTAGGCTACACCTTC